This T cell receptor beta chain emerged from a study of blood T cell repertoires in COVID-19 (dated by TCRdb to 2019 to 2021). About the full investigation: Samples from collaborators originated in the United States, Italy and Spain and spanned both the acute and convalescent phases of COVID-19. The prospective study material was composed of cDNA or gDNA derived from T cells, B-cell-depleted T cells, or PBMCs. Deeply sampled blood TCRbeta repertoires from subjects exposed to, actively infected with, or recovered from COVID-19 were included in the dataset. The repertoires were released in a freely available public database intended as a resource for research on the immune response to SARS-CoV-2. Samples were obtained from the ongoing ImmuneRACE study (first 160 participants) and from over 1,000 subjects provided by 6 global collaborators. Sample metadata almost always included a de-identified subject ID, COVID-19 status, age in years and sex. HLA class I and class II types, where available, came from metadata supplied by the sample provider rather than from assay-based typing.

A single count supports this clone. It has no known antigen specificity. Within one base of it there is no much larger clone, and no base qualities were kept. Whole blood was collected in K2EDTA tubes by collaborating institutions according to the institutions' own protocols. For TCRbeta analysis, collaborators shipped samples as frozen whole blood, isolated PBMCs, or DNA extracted from either of those sample types. The immunoSEQ Assay, a bias-controlled multiplex PCR, was used to amplify TCRbeta CDR3 regions from genomic DNA. Processing in the source paper ran as follows. Nucleated cell counts per sample were estimated from amplification of reference gene primers within the assay. To quantify the absolute abundance of each unique TCRbeta CDR3 rearrangement, sequence reads were collapsed and filtered. For each sample, productive Simpson clonality was calculated by taking the square root of Simpson's diversity index across productive rearrangements. TCRdb took this table from immuneACCESS and kept in-frame rearrangements with V and J called. Such tables lack part of the clones; where checked against another copy, unresolved V genes explain under half of the gap, and the rest is unexplained. The V and J calls and clone size are taken from that table; D and trimming were inferred from the DNA. This sample gives roughly 250,000 clones in total; roughly 90% of them show up just once. The ten largest clones add up to 0.7% to 0.9% of the sample.

Paper-wide results and their limitations: The quantity of clinical and demographic metadata differed by source and by participant and was supplied without curation.

The specimen was peripheral blood. The receptor was isolated from a man younger than 40 with acute or convalescent COVID-19.

The sequence in DNA is TGTGCCAGCAGCACCAACAGGGGGCTAGCCTCCGGGGAGCTGTTTTTT. Its translation is CASSTNRGLASGELFF. The rearranged segments are TRBV7-6 and TRBJ2-2, with 9 bases in between that match TRBD1. V lost 5 bases and J lost 6 bases, and the count of bases not matched to a germline gene is 10. The germline V gene encodes CDR1 SGHVS and CDR2 FNYEAQ. Taken from cysteine to phenylalanine, the CDR3 has 16 residues. Only the CDR3 DNA is retained, 48 bases long and in frame from the first base. Full variable domain (CDR3 extended with the reference TRBV7-6 and TRBJ2-2 proteins): GAGVSQSPRYKVTKRGQDVALRCDPISGHVSLYWYRQALGQGPEFLTYFNYEAQQDKSGLPNDRFSAERPEGSISTLTIQRTEQRDSAMYRCASSTNRGLASGELFFGEGSRLTVL.